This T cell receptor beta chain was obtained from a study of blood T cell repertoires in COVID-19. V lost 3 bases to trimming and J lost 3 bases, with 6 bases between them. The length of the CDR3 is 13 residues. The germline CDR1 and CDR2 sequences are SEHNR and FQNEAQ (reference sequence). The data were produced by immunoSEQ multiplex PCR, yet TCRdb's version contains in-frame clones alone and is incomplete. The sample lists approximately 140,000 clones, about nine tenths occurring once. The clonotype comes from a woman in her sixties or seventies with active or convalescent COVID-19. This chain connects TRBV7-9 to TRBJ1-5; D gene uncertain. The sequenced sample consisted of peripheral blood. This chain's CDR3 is CASSFGLNQPQHF. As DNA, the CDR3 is TGTGCCAGCAGCTTTGGCCTCAATCAGCCCCAGCATTTT.